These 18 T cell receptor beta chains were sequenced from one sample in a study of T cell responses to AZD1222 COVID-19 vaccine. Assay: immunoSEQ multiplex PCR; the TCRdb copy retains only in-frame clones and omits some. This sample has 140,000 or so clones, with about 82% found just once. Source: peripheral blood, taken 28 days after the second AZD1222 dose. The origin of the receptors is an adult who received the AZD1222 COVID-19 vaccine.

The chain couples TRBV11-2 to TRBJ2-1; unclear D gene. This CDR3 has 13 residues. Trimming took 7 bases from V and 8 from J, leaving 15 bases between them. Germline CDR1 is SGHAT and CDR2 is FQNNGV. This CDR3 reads CASTPTSIYEQFF. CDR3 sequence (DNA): TGTGCCAGCACTCCGACCTCTATCTATGAGCAGTTCTTC.

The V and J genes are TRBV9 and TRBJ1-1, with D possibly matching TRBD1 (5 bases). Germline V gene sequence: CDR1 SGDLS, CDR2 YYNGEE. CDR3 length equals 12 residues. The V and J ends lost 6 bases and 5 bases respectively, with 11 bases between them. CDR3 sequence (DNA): TGTGCCAGCACCAGGGTCGGTACTGAAGCTTTCTTT. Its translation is CASTRVGTEAFF.

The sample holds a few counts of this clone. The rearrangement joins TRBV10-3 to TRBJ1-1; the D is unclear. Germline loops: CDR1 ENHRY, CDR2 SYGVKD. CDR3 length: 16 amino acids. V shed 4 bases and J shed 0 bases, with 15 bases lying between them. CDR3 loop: CAISGSAGLLNTEAFF. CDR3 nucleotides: TGTGCCATCAGTGGTAGTGCCGGCCTCTTGAACACTGAAGCTTTCTTT.

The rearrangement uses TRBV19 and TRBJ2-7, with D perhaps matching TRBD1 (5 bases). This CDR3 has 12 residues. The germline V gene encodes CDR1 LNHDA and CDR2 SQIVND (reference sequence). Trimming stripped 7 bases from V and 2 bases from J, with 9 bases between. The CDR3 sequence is CASIGDTYEQYF. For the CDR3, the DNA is TGTGCCAGTATAGGGGATACCTACGAGCAGTACTTC.

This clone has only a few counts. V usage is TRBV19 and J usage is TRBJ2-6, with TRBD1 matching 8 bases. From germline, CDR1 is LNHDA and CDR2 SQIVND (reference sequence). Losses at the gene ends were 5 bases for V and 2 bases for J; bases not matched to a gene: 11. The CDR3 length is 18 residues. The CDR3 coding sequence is TGTGCCAGTAGTTTTCCGGGACAGGCTATAGCTGGGGCCAACGTCCTGACTTTC. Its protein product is CASSFPGQAIAGANVLTF.

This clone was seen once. The CDR3 protein is CATFPGQGAPDTQYF. CDR3 nucleotides: TGCGCCACTTTTCCTGGGCAGGGAGCTCCAGATACGCAGTATTTT. This chain joins TRBV5-1 and TRBJ2-3, with D possibly called TRBD1 or TRBD2 (5 bases each). Germline-derived CDR1 and CDR2 are SGHRS and YFSETQ. This CDR3 region has 15 residues. Trimming stripped 9 bases from V and 4 bases from J, with 21 bases between. Drawing the rest from reference TRBV5-1 and TRBJ2-3, the complete variable domain is KAGVTQTPRYLIKTRGQQVTLSCSPISGHRSVSWYQQTPGQGLQFLFEYFSETQRNKGNFPGRFSGRQFSNSRSEMNVSTLELGDSALYLCATFPGQGAPDTQYFGPGTRLTVL.

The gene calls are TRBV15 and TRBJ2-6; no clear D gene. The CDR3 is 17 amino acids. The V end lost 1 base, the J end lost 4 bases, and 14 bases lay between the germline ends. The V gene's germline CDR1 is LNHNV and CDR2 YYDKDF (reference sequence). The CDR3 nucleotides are TGTGCCACCAGCAGAGGTACTAATGTGGTGGGGGCCAACGTCCTGACTTTC. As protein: CATSRGTNVVGANVLTF.

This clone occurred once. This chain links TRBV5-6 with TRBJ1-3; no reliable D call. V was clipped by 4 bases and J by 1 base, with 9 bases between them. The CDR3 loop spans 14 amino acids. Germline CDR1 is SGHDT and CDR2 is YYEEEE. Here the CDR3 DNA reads TGTGCCAGCAGCCCGATCGAGTCTGGAAACACCATATATTTT. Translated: CASSPIESGNTIYF.

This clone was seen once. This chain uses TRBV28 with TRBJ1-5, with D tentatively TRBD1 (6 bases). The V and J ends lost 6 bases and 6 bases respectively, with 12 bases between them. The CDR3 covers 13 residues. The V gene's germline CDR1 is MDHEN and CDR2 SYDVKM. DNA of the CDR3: TGTGCCAGCAGAAGACAGGTCGGTCAGCCCCAGCATTTT. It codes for CASRRQVGQPQHF.

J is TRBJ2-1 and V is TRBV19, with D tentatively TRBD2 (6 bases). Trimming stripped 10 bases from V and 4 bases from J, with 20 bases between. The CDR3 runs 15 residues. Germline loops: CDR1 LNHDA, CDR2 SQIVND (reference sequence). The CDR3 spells CATLSEAGPYNEQFF. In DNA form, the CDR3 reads TGTGCCACACTTTCCGAGGCGGGACCTTACAATGAGCAGTTCTTC.

CDR3 region: CASSEIGLDNEQFF. DNA of the CDR3: TGCGCCAGCAGTGAAATTGGACTAGACAATGAGCAGTTCTTC. The genes are TRBV10-1 and TRBJ2-1; TRBD2 aligns across 7 bases. Germline loops: CDR1 WNHNN, CDR2 SYGVQD (reference sequence). Unmatched junction bases numbered 4, after V lost 3 bases and J lost 5 bases. This CDR3 is 14 amino acids long.

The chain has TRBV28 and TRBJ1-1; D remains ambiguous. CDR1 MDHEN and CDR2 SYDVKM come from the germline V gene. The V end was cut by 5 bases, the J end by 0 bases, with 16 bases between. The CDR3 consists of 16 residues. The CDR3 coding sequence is TGTGCCAGCAGTCTCGGACGGGAATATTTGAACACTGAAGCTTTCTTT. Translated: CASSLGREYLNTEAFF.

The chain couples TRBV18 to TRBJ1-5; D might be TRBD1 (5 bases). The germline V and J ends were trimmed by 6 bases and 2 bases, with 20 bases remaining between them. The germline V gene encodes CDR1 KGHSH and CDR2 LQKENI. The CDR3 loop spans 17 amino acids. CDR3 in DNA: TGTGCCAGCTCGGACATCTACGGGCCTCAAGGCAATCAGCCCCAGCATTTT. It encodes CASSDIYGPQGNQPQHF.

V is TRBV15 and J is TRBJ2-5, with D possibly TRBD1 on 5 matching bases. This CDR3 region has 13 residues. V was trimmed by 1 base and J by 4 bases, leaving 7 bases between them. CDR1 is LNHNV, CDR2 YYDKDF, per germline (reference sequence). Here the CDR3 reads CATSRGGAETQYF. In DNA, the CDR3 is TGTGCCACCAGCAGAGGGGGCGCAGAGACCCAGTACTTC.

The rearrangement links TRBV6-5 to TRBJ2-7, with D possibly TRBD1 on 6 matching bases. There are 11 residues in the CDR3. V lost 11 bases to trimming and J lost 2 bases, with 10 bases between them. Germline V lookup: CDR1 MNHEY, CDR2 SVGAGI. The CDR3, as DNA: TGTGCCTGCGGACAGACCTACGAGCAGTACTTC. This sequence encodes CACGQTYEQYF.

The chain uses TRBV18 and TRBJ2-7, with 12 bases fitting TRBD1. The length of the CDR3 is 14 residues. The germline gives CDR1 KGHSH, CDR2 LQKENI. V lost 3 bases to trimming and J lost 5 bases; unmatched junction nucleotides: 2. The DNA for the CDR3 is TGTGCCAGCTCACCGGGGACAGGGGGCGACGAGCAGTACTTC. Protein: CASSPGTGGDEQYF.

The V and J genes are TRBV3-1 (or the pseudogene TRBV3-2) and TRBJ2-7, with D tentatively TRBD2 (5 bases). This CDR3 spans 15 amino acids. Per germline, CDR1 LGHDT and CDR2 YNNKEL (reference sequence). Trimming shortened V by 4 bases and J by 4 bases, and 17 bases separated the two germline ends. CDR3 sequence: CASSPYGGFGYEQYF. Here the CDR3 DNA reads TGTGCCAGCAGCCCCTACGGCGGGTTTGGGTACGAGCAGTACTTC.

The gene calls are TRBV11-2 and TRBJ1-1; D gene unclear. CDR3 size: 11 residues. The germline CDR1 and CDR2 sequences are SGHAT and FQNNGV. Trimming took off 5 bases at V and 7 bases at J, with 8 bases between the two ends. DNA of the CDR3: TGTGCCAGCAGCCCGGTATATGAAGCTTTCTTT. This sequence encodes CASSPVYEAFF.